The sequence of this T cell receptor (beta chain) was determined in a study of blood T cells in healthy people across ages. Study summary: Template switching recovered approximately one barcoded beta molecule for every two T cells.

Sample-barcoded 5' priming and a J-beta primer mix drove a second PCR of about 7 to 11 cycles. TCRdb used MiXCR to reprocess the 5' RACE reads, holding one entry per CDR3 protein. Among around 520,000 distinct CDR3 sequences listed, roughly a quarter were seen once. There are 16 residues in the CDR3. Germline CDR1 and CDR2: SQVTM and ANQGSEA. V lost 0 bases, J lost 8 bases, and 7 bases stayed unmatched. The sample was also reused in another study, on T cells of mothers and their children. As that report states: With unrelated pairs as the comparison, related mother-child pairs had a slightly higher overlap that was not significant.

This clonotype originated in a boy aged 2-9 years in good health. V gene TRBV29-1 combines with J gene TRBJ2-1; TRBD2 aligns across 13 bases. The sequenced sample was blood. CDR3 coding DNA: TGCAGCGTTGAAGATGGGACTAGCGGGACGGGCGATGAGCAGTTCTTC. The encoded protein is CSVEDGTSGTGDEQFF.